This T cell receptor beta chain is drawn from a study of vaccination and CD4 T cells after COVID-19. Turning to the study itself: In the convalescent group, nasal swab PCR was SARS-CoV-2 positive; under 10 cases were mild and one severe.

MiXCR, applied by TCRdb to the PCR reads, yields one record per CDR3 protein. The sample has roughly 20,000 distinct CDR3 sequences, 60% seen once. Turning to this clonotype: The antigen is unknown.

This CDR3 spans 13 amino acids. In germline, CDR1 is MNHNS, CDR2 SASEGT. The ends were cut back, 8 bases at V and 1 base at J, with 9 bases in the middle. Findings and caveats of the study: Among reactive clones from convalescent patients, a median approximately 86% appeared only post-vaccination. Analysis of convalescent patients found that 304 of 307 vaccine-specific clones were spike mono-reactive.

Sequencing was performed on CD4+ T cells from blood, taken after SARS-CoV-2 vaccination. The chain uses TRBV6-1 and TRBJ1-3; D gene ambiguous. This sequence was found in a human donor who had recovered from COVID-19. Here the CDR3 DNA reads TGTGCCAGCCGATCGGGTTCTGGAAACACCATATATTTT. Protein sequence: CASRSGSGNTIYF.